The T cell receptor beta chain described here comes from a study of cytomegalovirus exposure and HLA in healthy donors. The CDR3 loop spans 13 amino acids. From germline, CDR1 is SEHNR and CDR2 FQNEAQ (reference sequence). A remark on this clone: The junction shows a germline mismatch at one end, possibly a read error.

In the PCR, 60 Vbeta and 13 Jbeta primers were used. Profiled with immunoSEQ multiplex PCR; TCRdb holds only in-frame clones, not every one. Of 150,000 to 200,000 clones detected, roughly 85% appear once; the ten largest clones hold 2.1%. V is TRBV7-9 and J is TRBJ2-7; perhaps TRBD2 as D (6 bases). This sequence was found in a man aged 40-49 years in good health and CMV-seronegative. Sequenced: PBMCs. The CDR3 region is CSSSSTSVREQYF. The CDR3 DNA reads TGTTCCAGCAGCTCGACTAGTGTGCGTGAGCAGTACTTC.